This T cell receptor (beta chain) was sequenced during a study of metastatic and nonmetastatic thyroid tumors. At the level of the study: A comparison of repertoires was made across blood and tumor or nodule tissue from malignant and benign thyroid patients. Study-wide results and limits: The reported finding was significantly higher TCR beta diversity in malignant thyroid tumors relative to benign nodules, in blood and tumor.

As originally analysed: The authors used CDR3 differences across clinicopathological groups to build a distant-metastasis classifier for papillary thyroid cancer. TCRdb ran MiXCR on the PCR reads. Here the V and J calls rest on TCRdb's processing, not on the authors' analysis. The repertoire holds about 4,000 clones, with less than 40% as singletons. Among the patients, none had received any treatment before thyroid surgery. A note on this clone: The antigen is not known.

The sequenced sample consisted of adjacent normal tissue. The receptor was derived from a female donor with papillary thyroid cancer or a benign thyroid nodule (not recorded which). Some clones in this sample may be carry-over from other donors' samples.

CDR3 DNA sequence: TGTGCCAGCAGCGTAGATGACAGGGGCGAGCAGTACTTC. This codes for CASSVDDRGEQYF. The chain joins TRBV9 to TRBJ2-7; 8 bases align to TRBD1. V trimming: 0 bases; J trimming: 6 bases; junction bases outside the gene matches: 2. This CDR3 is 13 amino acids long. The V gene's germline CDR1 is SGDLS and CDR2 YYNGEE.